This T cell receptor beta chain was identified in a study of cytomegalovirus exposure and HLA in healthy donors. Broader study findings: For most TCR beta V segments, an earlier analysis put the productive rate at about 90% or about 30% of the time. HLA restriction was apparent for most CMV-associated TCR beta chains in a later analysis.

On this clone: Its target is not known.

The study ran its PCR with 60 Vbeta and 13 Jbeta primers. Generated by immunoSEQ multiplex PCR, the TCRdb table keeps only in-frame clones and is missing some. The sample has about 180,000 clones; roughly 79% are singletons. There are 14 residues in the CDR3. V lost 3 bases to trimming and J lost 12 bases, with 21 bases between them. In germline, CDR1 is MNHNS, CDR2 SASEGT. Sequencing was performed on PBMCs. The chain couples TRBV6-1 to TRBJ2-7; tentative D call: TRBD2 (6 bases). The sequence came from a male donor in good health and CMV-seronegative. The CDR3 region has the DNA TGTGCCAGCAGTGAGAGGACTACTAACCTGTGGCGGTACTTC. It yields the protein CASSERTTNLWRYF.